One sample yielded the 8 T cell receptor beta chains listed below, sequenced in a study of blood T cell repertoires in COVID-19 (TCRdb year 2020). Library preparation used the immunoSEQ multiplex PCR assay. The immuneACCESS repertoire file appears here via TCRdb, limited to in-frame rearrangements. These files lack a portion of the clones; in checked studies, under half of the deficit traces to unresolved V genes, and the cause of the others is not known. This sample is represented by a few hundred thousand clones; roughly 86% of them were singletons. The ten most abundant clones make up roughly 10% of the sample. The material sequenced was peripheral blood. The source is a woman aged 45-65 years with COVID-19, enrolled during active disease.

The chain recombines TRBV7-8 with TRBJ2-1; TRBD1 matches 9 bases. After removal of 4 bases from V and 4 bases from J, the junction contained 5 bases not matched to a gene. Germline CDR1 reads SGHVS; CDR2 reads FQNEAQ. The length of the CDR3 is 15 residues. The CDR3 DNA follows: TGTGCCAGCAGCTCCCATGGGACAGGGTACAATGAGCAGTTCTTC. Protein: CASSSHGTGYNEQFF.

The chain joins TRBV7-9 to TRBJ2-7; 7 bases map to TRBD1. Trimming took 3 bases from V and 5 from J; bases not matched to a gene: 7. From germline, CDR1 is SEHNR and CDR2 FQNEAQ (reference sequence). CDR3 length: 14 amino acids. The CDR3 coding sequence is TGTGCCAGCAGCTTTGTGACAGGGCCCAACGAGCAGTACTTC. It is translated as CASSFVTGPNEQYF.

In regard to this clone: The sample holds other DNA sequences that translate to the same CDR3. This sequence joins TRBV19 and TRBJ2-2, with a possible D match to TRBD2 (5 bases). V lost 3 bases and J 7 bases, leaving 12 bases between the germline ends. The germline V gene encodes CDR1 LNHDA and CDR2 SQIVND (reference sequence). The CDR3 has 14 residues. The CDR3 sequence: CASSIRGPGGELFF. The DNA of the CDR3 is TGTGCCAGTAGTATTAGAGGGCCGGGCGGGGAGCTGTTTTTT.

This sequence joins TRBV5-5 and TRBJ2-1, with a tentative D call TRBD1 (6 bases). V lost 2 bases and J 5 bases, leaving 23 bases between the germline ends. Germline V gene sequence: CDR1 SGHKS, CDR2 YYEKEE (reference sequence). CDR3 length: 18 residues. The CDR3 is CASSLRAGARMGDNEQFF. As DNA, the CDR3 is TGTGCCAGCAGCTTAAGGGCAGGGGCGCGAATGGGGGACAATGAGCAGTTCTTC.

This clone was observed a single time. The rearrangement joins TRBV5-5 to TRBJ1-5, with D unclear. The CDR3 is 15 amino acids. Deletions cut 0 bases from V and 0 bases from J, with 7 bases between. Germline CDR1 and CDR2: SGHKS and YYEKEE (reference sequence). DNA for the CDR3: TGTGCCAGCAGCTTGGAATTAAATAGCAATCAGCCCCAGCATTTT. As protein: CASSLELNSNQPQHF.

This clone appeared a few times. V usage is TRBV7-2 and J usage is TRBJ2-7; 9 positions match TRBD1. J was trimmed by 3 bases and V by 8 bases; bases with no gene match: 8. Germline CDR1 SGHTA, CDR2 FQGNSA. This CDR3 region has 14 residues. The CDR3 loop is CASGEPGQGYEQYF. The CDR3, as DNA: TGTGCCAGCGGCGAACCGGGACAGGGCTACGAGCAGTACTTC.

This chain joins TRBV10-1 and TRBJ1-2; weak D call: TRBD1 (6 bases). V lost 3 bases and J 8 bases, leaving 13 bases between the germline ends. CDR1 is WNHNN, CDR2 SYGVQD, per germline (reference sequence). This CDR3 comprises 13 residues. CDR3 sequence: CASSESGTWGYTF. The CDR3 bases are TGCGCCAGCAGTGAAAGTGGGACATGGGGCTACACCTTC.

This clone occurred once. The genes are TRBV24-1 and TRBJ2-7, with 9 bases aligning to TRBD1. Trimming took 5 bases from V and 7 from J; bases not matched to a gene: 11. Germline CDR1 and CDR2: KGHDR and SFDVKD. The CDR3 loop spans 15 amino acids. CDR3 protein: CATSVRSDRGGEQYV. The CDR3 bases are TGTGCCACCAGTGTTCGGTCGGACAGGGGCGGAGAGCAGTACGTC.